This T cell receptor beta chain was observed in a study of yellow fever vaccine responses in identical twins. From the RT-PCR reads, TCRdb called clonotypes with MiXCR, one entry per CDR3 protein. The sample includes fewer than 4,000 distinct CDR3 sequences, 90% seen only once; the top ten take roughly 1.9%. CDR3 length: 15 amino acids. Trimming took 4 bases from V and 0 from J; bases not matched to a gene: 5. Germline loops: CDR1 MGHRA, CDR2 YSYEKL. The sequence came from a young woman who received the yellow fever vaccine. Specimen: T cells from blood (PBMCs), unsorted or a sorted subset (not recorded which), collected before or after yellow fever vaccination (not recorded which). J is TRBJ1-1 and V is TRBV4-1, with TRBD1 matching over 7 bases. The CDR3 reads CASSPADRVNTEAFF. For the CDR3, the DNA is TGCGCCAGCAGCCCAGCTGACAGGGTGAACACTGAAGCTTTCTTT.